Sequencing of this TCR beta chain was carried out in a study of shared clonotypes between healthy human individuals. Clones were sequenced by immunoSEQ multiplex PCR, and TCRdb holds only the in-frame ones, with some missing. Among some 2 million clones listed, roughly 94% were seen once. Trimming took off 4 bases at V and 2 bases at J, with 12 bases between the two ends. Germline CDR1 reads SEHNR; CDR2 reads FQNEAQ (reference sequence). This CDR3 is built from 14 residues. Positively selected for CCR7, the CD45RO-negative cells used as naive CD8 cells excluded terminally differentiated effector memory CD45RA+ cells.

Material: naive CD8+ T cells sorted from blood. This clonotype was obtained from a man younger than 30 in good health. The V and J genes are TRBV7-9 and TRBJ2-7; D is possibly TRBD2 (5 bases). The CDR3, as DNA: TGTGCCAGCAGCTGGGCCGGGATTCCCTACGAGCAGTACTTC. Translating gives CASSWAGIPYEQYF.